Shown below are 2 T cell receptor beta chains from a single sample sequenced in a study of siplizumab effects on memory and regulatory T cells. Using immunoSEQ multiplex PCR, the repertoire was profiled, and TCRdb retains in-frame clones only, with some absent. The table lists 120,000 or so clones, roughly 92% of them singletons. Sequencing was carried out using CD4+ T cells sorted from blood. Every receptor here comes from a human donor in good health.

The J gene is TRBJ1-2, the V gene TRBV28, with D perhaps TRBD1 (6 bases). Germline loops: CDR1 MDHEN, CDR2 SYDVKM. V lost 5 bases to trimming and J lost 4 bases, with 11 bases between them. This CDR3 comprises 13 residues. The CDR3 loop reads CASSRQDIYGYTF. The DNA for the CDR3 is TGTGCCAGCAGTAGACAGGACATCTATGGCTACACCTTC.

The CDR3 nucleotides are TGTGCCAGCTCGGGACCTTTGGGGGATCGGGATCAGCCCCAGCATTTT. Translation: CASSGPLGDRDQPQHF. This chain connects TRBV18 to TRBJ1-5; possibly TRBD1 for D (5 bases). CDR3 length equals 16 residues. V was shortened by 6 bases and J by 5 bases, with 20 bases between the two germline ends. Germline assignment: CDR1 KGHSH and CDR2 LQKENI.